This is a list of T cell receptor beta chains from one sample in a study of metastatic and nonmetastatic thyroid tumors. TCRdb ran MiXCR on the PCR reads. The data show some 84,000 clones, roughly 8.6% seen once. Sample: blood. These TCRs come from a female donor with papillary thyroid cancer or a benign thyroid nodule (not recorded which). Some clones in this sample may be carry-over from other donors' samples. CDR3s include the opening cysteine and the closing phenylalanine or tryptophan. Each record gives: D gene, J gene, V gene, clone size, CDR3 protein, CDR3 DNA. The D gene is left open where the match is weak. Expanded clones are given a class, and other clones once, few, many or no size at all.

TRBD2 TRBJ2-5 TRBV12-3/TRBV12-4 many CASTQLAGPKETQYF TGTGCCAGCACCCAACTAGCGGGGCCAAAAGAGACCCAGTACTTC
TRBD1 TRBJ2-7 TRBV5-1 - CASSFGLRLTGAYEQYF TGCGCCAGCAGCTTTGGACTCCGGTTGACAGGGGCCTACGAGCAGTACTTC
- TRBJ1-1 TRBV3-1 - CASSQDPVGGLGNTEAFF TGTGCCAGCAGCCAAGATCCTGTTGGGGGCTTGGGGAACACTGAAGCTTTCTTT
- TRBJ2-2 TRBV7-2 many CASSFRGPGTGELFF TGTGCCAGCAGCTTTAGGGGCCCTGGCACCGGGGAGCTGTTTTTT
- TRBJ1-2 TRBV27 many CASSLRGAYGYTF TGTGCCAGCAGTTTAAGGGGGGCCTATGGCTACACCTTC
- TRBJ2-1 TRBV9 many CASSLSHAPNEQFF TGTGCCAGCAGCTTGTCCCATGCCCCCAATGAGCAGTTCTTC
- TRBJ1-3 TRBV6-1 - CASRTSSGSSGNTIYF TGTGCCAGCAGGACATCATCAGGCTCCTCTGGAAACACCATATATTTT
- TRBJ2-2 TRBV7-9 - CASSLNWGAGELFF TGTGCCAGCAGCTTAAATTGGGGAGCCGGGGAGCTGTTTTTT
- TRBJ2-3 TRBV7-7 many CASSFSLFTDTQYF TGTGCCAGCAGCTTTTCTCTTTTCACAGATACGCAGTATTTT
TRBD1 TRBJ1-1 TRBV5-1 many CASSPRTGDTEAFF TGCGCCAGCAGCCCCCGGACAGGGGACACTGAAGCTTTCTTT
- TRBJ2-5 TRBV18 few CASSPPRGRTSETQYF TGTGCCAGCTCACCACCCAGGGGAAGGACGTCTGAGACCCAGTACTTC
- TRBJ2-5 TRBV20-1 - CSARASGPGETQYF TGCAGTGCTAGAGCTAGTGGCCCGGGAGAGACCCAGTACTTC
- TRBJ2-5 TRBV28 - CASSLAWAVEAQYF TGTGCCAGCAGTTTAGCGTGGGCGGTAGAGGCCCAGTACTTC
- TRBJ2-7 TRBV27 many CASKPRAQSYEQYF TGTGCCAGCAAGCCAAGGGCACAGTCCTACGAGCAGTACTTC
- TRBJ1-1 TRBV27 many CASSYSMNTEAFF TGTGCCAGCAGTTATTCTATGAACACTGAAGCTTTCTTT
TRBD1 TRBJ2-7 TRBV6-1 few CTSSGVTGVDEQYF TGTACCAGCAGTGGGGTGACAGGGGTGGACGAGCAGTACTTC
TRBD1 TRBJ2-3 TRBV2 few CASRLQGAGADTQYF TGTGCCAGCAGATTACAGGGGGCCGGGGCAGATACGCAGTATTTT
TRBD1 TRBJ2-5 TRBV19 many CASSRQGGETQYF TGTGCCAGTAGTAGACAGGGCGGAGAGACCCAGTACTTC
- TRBJ1-1 TRBV3-1 few CASSQEGGGGTEAFF TGTGCCAGCAGCCAAGAAGGGGGAGGTGGCACTGAAGCTTTCTTT
- TRBJ1-6 TRBV24-1 many CATSDLQAGVYNSPLHF TGTGCCACCAGTGATTTGCAGGCAGGGGTTTATAATTCACCCCTCCACTTT
- TRBJ2-5 TRBV4-1 many CASSQDAAGVFEETQYF TGCGCCAGCAGCCAAGATGCGGCAGGGGTTTTTGAAGAGACCCAGTACTTC
TRBD1 TRBJ1-1 TRBV2 few CASRQPGQILEAFF TGTGCCAGCAGACAACCGGGACAGATACTTGAAGCTTTCTTT
- TRBJ2-3 TRBV20-1 many CSASDRFRDTQYF TGCAGTGCCTCCGATCGATTCCGAGATACGCAGTATTTT
- TRBJ2-5 TRBV3-1 many CASSQRTVTLETQYF TGTGCCAGCAGCCAGAGGACCGTAACCTTAGAGACCCAGTACTTC
- TRBJ1-3 TRBV19 many CASTYGSGNTGNTIYF TGTGCCAGTACCTATGGGTCAGGAAATACTGGAAACACCATATATTTT
- TRBJ1-1 TRBV20-1 many CSARVLLRPAFF TGCAGTGCTAGAGTCTTATTGCGGCCGGCTTTCTTT
- TRBJ2-7 TRBV2 many CASGGGGAYEQYF TGTGCCAGCGGAGGGGGGGGGGCTTACGAGCAGTACTTC
- TRBJ1-1 TRBV6-6 many CASSYLGTGNTEAFF TGTGCCAGCAGTTACTTGGGAACAGGGAACACTGAAGCTTTCTTT
- TRBJ1-1 TRBV19 many CASSIRQQENTEAFF TGTGCCAGTAGTATCCGTCAACAGGAAAACACTGAAGCTTTCTTT
- TRBJ2-1 TRBV19 - CASSIGGRIDEQFF TGTGCCAGTAGTATCGGGGGGCGCATCGATGAGCAGTTCTTC
- TRBJ2-5 TRBV5-1 many CASSLGGAQETQYF TGCGCCAGCAGCTTGGGGGGAGCCCAAGAGACCCAGTACTTC
TRBD2 TRBJ2-2 TRBV7-6 many CASSLRGTSRSTGELFF TGTGCCAGCAGCTTACGAGGGACTAGCAGATCTACCGGGGAGCTGTTTTTT
TRBD2 TRBJ2-2 TRBV6-1 few CASKASGGAATGELFF TGTGCCAGCAAGGCTAGCGGGGGGGCCGCGACCGGGGAGCTGTTTTTT
- TRBJ2-5 TRBV10-3 few CAISDPASIQETQYF TGTGCCATCAGTGATCCGGCCTCTATCCAAGAGACCCAGTACTTC
TRBD1 TRBJ1-2 TRBV5-4 many CASSLGVDRGIYGYTF TGTGCCAGCAGCTTGGGGGTGGACAGGGGGATCTATGGCTACACCTTC
TRBD1 TRBJ1-4 TRBV2 - CASRRTGGGEKLFF TGTGCCAGCAGGCGGACAGGGGGAGGGGAAAAACTGTTTTTT
- TRBJ2-2 TRBV11-2 - CASSSRKRNQGSYTGELFF TGTGCCAGCAGCTCGCGCAAACGAAACCAGGGGTCCTACACCGGGGAGCTGTTTTTT
TRBD2 TRBJ2-2 TRBV6-2/TRBV6-3 few CASSYSGLAGRTNTGELFF TGTGCCAGCAGTTACTCGGGACTAGCGGGGAGGACGAACACCGGGGAGCTGTTTTTT
- TRBJ2-4 TRBV11-3 - CASSLGVENIQYF TGTGCCAGCAGCTTAGGGGTGGAAAACATTCAGTACTTC
- TRBJ2-5 TRBV20-1 many CSARDPLLSPRTQYF TGCAGTGCTAGAGATCCCCTTTTATCGCCTCGGACCCAGTACTTC
- TRBJ1-2 TRBV6-1 many CASSPGPYGYTF TGTGCCAGCAGTCCTGGCCCCTATGGCTACACCTTC
- TRBJ2-1 TRBV20-1 many CSVPNSDYNEQFF TGCAGTGTCCCCAACTCGGATTACAATGAGCAGTTCTTC
TRBD2 TRBJ2-7 TRBV9 many CASSPASGFYEQYF TGTGCCAGCAGCCCGGCTAGCGGATTTTACGAGCAGTACTTC
- TRBJ2-2 TRBV2 many CASMSQNTNTGELFF TGTGCCAGCATGAGCCAGAATACTAACACCGGAGAGCTGTTTTTT
- TRBJ1-5 TRBV19 many CASRGMEDSAQPQHF TGTGCCAGTCGGGGTATGGAGGACTCGGCTCAGCCCCAGCATTTT
- TRBJ2-5 TRBV5-1 many CASSLDGGVETQYF TGCGCCAGCAGCTTGGACGGAGGGGTTGAGACCCAGTACTTC
TRBD1 TRBJ2-2 TRBV6-1 few CASKETGDTGELFF TGTGCCAGCAAAGAGACAGGGGACACCGGGGAGCTGTTTTTT
- TRBJ2-3 TRBV20-1 many CSAPELAPSTDTQYF TGCAGTGCTCCAGAGCTGGCTCCTAGCACAGATACGCAGTATTTT
TRBD2 TRBJ2-7 TRBV10-3 - CAISGTSGGRGYEQYF TGTGCCATCAGTGGAACTAGCGGGGGCCGGGGCTACGAGCAGTACTTC
TRBD2 TRBJ2-5 TRBV18 - CASSTTVSSGNQETQYF TGTGCCAGCTCTACCACGGTTTCTAGCGGGAACCAAGAGACCCAGTACTTC
- TRBJ1-4 TRBV6-1 many CASSEAQGSTNEKLFF TGTGCCAGCAGTGAAGCGCAGGGGTCCACTAATGAAAAACTGTTTTTT
- TRBJ1-2 TRBV11-1 many CASSSEGLDGYTF TGTGCCAGCAGCTCAGAGGGGCTGGATGGCTACACCTTC
- TRBJ1-1 TRBV19 many CASSIGQGRTEAFF TGTGCCAGTAGTATAGGTCAGGGGAGGACGGAAGCTTTCTTT
TRBD1 TRBJ1-4 TRBV19 many CASSIKDRSNEKLFF TGTGCCAGTAGTATTAAGGACAGGAGTAATGAAAAACTGTTTTTT
TRBD1 TRBJ2-7 TRBV5-4 many CASSLAPGTGNEQYF TGTGCCAGCAGCTTGGCCCCCGGGACAGGGAACGAGCAGTACTTC